This TCR beta chain was identified in a study of blood T cell repertoires in COVID-19. The wider study: The United States, Italy and Spain supplied acute and convalescent COVID-19 samples. T cells, B-cell-depleted T cells, or PBMCs supplied cDNA or gDNA.

In terms of age and location, participants ranged from roughly 18 to 90 years and lived in about two dozen US areas. Assignments of participants to cohorts depended upon their own reported clinical history. The CDR3 covers 14 residues. CDR1 and CDR2 (germline): LNHDA, SQIVND (reference sequence). The ends were cut back, 1 base at V and 3 bases at J, with 7 bases in the middle. Libraries were prepared by immunoSEQ multiplex PCR; TCRdb keeps only in-frame clonotypes and omits some of them. This table holds 400,000 to 550,000 clones, around nine tenths found once. The sample consisted of PBMCs or T cells enriched from blood (not recorded which). The chain is built from TRBV19 and TRBJ1-5, with unresolved D. The receptor was derived from a woman aged 18-29 years with acute COVID-19. The CDR3 nucleotides are TGTGCCAGTAGTATAGCCAGATTCAATCAGCCCCAGCATTTT. Translation: CASSIARFNQPQHF. Full variable domain (outside the CDR3, taken from reference TRBV19 and TRBJ1-5): DGGITQSPKYLFRKEGQNVTLSCEQNLNHDAMYWYRQDPGQGLRLIYYSQIVNDFQKGDIAEGYSVSREKKESFPLTVTSAQKNPTAFYLCASSIARFNQPQHFGDGTRLSIL.